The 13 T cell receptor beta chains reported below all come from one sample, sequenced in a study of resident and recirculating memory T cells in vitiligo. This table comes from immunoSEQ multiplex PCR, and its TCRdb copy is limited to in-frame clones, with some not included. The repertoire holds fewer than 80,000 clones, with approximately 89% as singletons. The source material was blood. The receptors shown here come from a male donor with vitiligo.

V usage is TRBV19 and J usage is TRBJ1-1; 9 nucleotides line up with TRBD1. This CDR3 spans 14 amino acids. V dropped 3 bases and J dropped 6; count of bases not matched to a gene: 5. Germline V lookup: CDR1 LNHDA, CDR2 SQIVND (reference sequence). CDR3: CASSITGGLAEAFF. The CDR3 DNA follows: TGTGCCAGTAGTATCACAGGGGGCTTGGCTGAAGCTTTCTTT.

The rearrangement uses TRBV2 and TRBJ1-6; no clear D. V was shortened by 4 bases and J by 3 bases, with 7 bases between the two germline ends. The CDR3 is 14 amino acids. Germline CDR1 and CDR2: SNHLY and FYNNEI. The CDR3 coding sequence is TGTGCCAGCAGTGGGCGGGGCTATAATTCACCCCTCCACTTT. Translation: CASSGRGYNSPLHF. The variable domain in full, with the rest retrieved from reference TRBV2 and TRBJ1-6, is EPEVTQTPSHQVTQMGQEVILRCVPISNHLYFYWYRQILGQKVEFLVSFYNNEISEKSEIFDDQFSVERPDGSNFTLKIRSTKLEDSAMYFCASSGRGYNSPLHFGNGTRLTVT.

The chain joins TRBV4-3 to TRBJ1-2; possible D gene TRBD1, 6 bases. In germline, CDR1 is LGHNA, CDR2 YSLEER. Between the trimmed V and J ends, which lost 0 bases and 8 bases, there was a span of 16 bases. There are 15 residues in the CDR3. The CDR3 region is CASSQEGGGAGGYTF. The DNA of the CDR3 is TGCGCCAGCAGCCAAGAGGGAGGGGGGGCTGGCGGCTACACCTTC.

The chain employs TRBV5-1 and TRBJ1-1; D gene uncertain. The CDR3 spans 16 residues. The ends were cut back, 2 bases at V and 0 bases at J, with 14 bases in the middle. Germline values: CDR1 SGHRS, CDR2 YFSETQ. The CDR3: CASSLLGLSMNTEAFF. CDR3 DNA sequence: TGCGCCAGCAGCTTACTCGGACTGAGCATGAACACTGAAGCTTTCTTT. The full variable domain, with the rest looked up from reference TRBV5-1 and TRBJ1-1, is KAGVTQTPRYLIKTRGQQVTLSCSPISGHRSVSWYQQTPGQGLQFLFEYFSETQRNKGNFPGRFSGRQFSNSRSEMNVSTLELGDSALYLCASSLLGLSMNTEAFFGQGTRLTVV.

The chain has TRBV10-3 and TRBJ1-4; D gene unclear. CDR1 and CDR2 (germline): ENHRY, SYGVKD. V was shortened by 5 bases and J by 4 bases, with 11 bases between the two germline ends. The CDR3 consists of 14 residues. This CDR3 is CAISQREFNEKLFF. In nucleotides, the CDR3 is TGTGCCATCAGTCAACGGGAGTTTAATGAAAAACTGTTTTTT.

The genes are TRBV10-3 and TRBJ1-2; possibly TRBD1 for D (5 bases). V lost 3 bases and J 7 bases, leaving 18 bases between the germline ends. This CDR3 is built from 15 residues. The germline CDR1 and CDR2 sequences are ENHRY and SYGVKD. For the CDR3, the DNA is TGTGCCATCAGTGATTCGGCAGGGAAACACCTTGGCTACACCTTC. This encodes CAISDSAGKHLGYTF.

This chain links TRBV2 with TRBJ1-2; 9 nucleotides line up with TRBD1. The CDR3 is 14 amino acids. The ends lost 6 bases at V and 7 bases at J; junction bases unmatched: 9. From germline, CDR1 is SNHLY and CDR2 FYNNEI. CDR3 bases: TGTGCCAGCAGGTCAGAACAGGGGGCTTTTGGCTACACCTTC. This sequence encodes CASRSEQGAFGYTF.

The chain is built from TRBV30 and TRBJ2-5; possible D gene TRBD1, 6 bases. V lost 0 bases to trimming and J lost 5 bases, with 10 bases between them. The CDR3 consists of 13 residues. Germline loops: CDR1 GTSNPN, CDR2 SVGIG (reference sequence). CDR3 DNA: TGTGCCTGGAGTGTAACAGGGAAGGAGACCCAGTACTTC. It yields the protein CAWSVTGKETQYF.

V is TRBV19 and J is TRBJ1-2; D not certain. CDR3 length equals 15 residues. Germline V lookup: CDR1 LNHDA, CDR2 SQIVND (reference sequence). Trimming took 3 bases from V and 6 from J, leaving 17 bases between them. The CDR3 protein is CASSIPQTGADGYTF. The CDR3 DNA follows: TGTGCCAGTAGTATTCCTCAGACCGGAGCGGATGGCTACACCTTC.

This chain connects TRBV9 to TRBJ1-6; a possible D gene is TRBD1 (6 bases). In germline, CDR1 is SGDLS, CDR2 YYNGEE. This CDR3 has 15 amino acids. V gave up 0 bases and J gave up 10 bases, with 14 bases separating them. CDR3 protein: CASSVDQGPGSPLHF. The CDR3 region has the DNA TGTGCCAGCAGCGTAGATCAGGGGCCGGGATCACCCCTCCACTTT.

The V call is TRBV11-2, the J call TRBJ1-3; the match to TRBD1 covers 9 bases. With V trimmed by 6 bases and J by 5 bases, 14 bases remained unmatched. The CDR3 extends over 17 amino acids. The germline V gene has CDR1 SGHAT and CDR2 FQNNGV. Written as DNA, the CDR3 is TGTGCCAGCAGATCGCTGGTCGGGACAGGGATTAGAAACACCATATATTTT. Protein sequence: CASRSLVGTGIRNTIYF.

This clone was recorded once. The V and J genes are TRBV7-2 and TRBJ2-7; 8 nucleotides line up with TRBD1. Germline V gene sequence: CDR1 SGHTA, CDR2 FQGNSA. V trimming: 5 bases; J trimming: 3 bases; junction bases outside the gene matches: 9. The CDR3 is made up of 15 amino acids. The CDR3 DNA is TGTGCCAGCAGCCTTACCTGGACAGGGAGCTACGAGCAGTACTTC. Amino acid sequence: CASSLTWTGSYEQYF. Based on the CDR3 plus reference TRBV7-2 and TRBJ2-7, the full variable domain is GAGVSQSPSNKVTEKGKDVELRCDPISGHTALYWYRQSLGQGLEFLIYFQGNSAPDKSGLPSDRFSAERTGGSVSTLTIQRTQQEDSAVYLCASSLTWTGSYEQYFGPGTRLTVT.

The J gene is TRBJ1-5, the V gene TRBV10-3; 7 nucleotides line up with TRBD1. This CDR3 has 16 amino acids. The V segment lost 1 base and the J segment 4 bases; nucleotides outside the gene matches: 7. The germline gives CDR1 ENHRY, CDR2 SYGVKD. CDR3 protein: CAISEYRDRENQPQHF. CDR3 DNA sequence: TGTGCCATCAGTGAGTATCGGGACAGAGAGAATCAGCCCCAGCATTTT.